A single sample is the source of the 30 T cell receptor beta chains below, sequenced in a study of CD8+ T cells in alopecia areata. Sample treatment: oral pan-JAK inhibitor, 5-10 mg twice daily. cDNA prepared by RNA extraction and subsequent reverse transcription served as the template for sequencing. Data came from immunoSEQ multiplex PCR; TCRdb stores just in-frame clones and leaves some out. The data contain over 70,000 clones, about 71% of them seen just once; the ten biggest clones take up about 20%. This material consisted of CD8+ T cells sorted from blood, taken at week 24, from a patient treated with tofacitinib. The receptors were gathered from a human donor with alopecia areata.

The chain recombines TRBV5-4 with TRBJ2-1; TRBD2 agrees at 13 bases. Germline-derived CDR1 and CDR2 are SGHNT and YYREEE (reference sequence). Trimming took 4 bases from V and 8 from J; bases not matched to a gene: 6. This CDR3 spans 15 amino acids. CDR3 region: CASSELAGGPYEQFF. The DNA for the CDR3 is TGTGCCAGCAGCGAACTAGCGGGGGGGCCGTATGAGCAGTTCTTC.

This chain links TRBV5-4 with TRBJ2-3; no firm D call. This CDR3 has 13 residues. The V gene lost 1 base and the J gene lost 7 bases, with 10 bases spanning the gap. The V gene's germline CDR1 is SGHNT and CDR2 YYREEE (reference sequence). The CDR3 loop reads CASSLKATNTQYF. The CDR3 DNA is TGTGCCAGCAGCTTGAAGGCGACCAATACGCAGTATTTT.

CDR3 coding DNA: TGTGCCAGCAGCCCGCCCCTGGGGGCAGATACGCAGTATTTT. Its translation: CASSPPLGADTQYF. V is TRBV9 and J is TRBJ2-3, with D perhaps TRBD1 or TRBD2 (5 bases each). In germline, CDR1 is SGDLS, CDR2 YYNGEE. CDR3 size: 14 residues. Trimming cost V 4 bases and J 4 bases, with 13 bases left between them.

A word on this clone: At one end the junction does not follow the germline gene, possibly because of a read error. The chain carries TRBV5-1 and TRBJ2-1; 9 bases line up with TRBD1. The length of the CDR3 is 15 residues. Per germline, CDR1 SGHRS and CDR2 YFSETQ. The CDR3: CASSFDRGSFNEQFF. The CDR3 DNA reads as TGCGCCAGCAGCTTCGACAGGGGGTCCTTCAATGAGCAGTTCTTC.

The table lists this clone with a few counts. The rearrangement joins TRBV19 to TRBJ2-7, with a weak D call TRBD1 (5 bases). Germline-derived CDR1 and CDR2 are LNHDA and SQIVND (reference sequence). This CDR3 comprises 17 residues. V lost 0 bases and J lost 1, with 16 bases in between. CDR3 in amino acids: CASSIDPKQGRSYEQYF. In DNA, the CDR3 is TGTGCCAGTAGTATAGATCCAAAGCAGGGAAGATCCTACGAGCAGTACTTC.

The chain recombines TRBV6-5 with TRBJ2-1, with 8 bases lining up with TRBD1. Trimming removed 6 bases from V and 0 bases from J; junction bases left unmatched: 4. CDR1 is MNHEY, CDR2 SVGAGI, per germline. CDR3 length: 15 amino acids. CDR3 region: CASSHTGGSYNEQFF. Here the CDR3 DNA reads TGTGCCAGCAGCCATACAGGGGGCTCCTACAATGAGCAGTTCTTC.

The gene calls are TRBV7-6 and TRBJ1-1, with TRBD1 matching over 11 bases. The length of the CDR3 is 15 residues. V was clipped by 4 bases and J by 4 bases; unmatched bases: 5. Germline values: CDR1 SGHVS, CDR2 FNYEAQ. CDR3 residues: CASSSGQGGTTEAFF. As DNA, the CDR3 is TGTGCCAGCAGCTCGGGACAGGGGGGGACCACTGAAGCTTTCTTT.

CDR3 bases: TGCGCCAGCAGCGTAATTCAGCACAATGAGCAGTTCTTC. It translates to CASSVIQHNEQFF. J is TRBJ2-1 and V is TRBV5-1; unclear D gene. V shed 4 bases and J shed 5 bases, with 10 bases lying between them. The CDR3 extends over 13 amino acids. Germline V gene data show CDR1 as SGHRS and CDR2 as YFSETQ.

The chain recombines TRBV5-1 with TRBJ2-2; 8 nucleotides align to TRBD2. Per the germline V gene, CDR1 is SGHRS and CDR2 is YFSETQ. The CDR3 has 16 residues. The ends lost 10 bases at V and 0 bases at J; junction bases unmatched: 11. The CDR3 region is CAPEVTGLANTGELFF. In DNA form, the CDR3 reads TGCGCCCCCGAAGTAACGGGACTAGCGAACACCGGGGAGCTGTTTTTT. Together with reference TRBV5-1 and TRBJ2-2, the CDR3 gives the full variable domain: KAGVTQTPRYLIKTRGQQVTLSCSPISGHRSVSWYQQTPGQGLQFLFEYFSETQRNKGNFPGRFSGRQFSNSRSEMNVSTLELGDSALYLCAPEVTGLANTGELFFGEGSRLTVL.

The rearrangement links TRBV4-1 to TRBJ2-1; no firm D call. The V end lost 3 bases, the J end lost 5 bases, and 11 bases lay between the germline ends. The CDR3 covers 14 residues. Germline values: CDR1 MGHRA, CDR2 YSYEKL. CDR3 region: CASSHQDLHNEQFF. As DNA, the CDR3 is TGCGCCAGCAGCCACCAAGACTTACACAATGAGCAGTTCTTC.

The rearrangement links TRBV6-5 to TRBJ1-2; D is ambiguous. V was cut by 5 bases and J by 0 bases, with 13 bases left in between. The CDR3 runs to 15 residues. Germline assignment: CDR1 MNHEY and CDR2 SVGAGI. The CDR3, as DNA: TGTGCCAGCAGTGCGCCGTATAGCCCTAACTATGGCTACACCTTC. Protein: CASSAPYSPNYGYTF.

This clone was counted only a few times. CDR3 protein: CASSPAGTSGHNEQFF. CDR3 nucleotides: TGTGCCAGCAGCCCCGCCGGGACTAGCGGCCACAATGAGCAGTTCTTC. The chain couples TRBV27 to TRBJ2-1; 11 nucleotides match TRBD2. There are 16 residues in the CDR3. The ends lost 6 bases at V and 5 bases at J; junction bases unmatched: 9. CDR1 MNHEY and CDR2 SMNVEV come from the germline V gene (reference sequence).

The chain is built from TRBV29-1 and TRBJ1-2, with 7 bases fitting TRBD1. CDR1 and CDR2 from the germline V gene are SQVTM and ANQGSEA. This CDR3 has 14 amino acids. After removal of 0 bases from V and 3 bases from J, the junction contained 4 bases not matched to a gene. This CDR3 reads CSVEDSGTDYGYTF. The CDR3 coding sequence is TGCAGCGTTGAAGACTCCGGGACAGACTATGGCTACACCTTC.

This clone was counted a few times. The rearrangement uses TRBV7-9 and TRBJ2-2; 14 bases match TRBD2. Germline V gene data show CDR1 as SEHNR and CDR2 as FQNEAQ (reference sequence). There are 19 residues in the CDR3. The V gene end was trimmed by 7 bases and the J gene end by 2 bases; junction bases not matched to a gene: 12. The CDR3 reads CASNKPGLAGVVNTGELFF. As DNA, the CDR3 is TGTGCCAGCAATAAACCGGGACTAGCGGGAGTAGTTAACACCGGGGAGCTGTTTTTT. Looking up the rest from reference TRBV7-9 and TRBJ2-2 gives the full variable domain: DTGVSQNPRHKITKRGQNVTFRCDPISEHNRLYWYRQTLGQGPEFLTYFQNEAQLEKSRLLSDRFSAERPKGSFSTLEIQRTEQGDSAMYLCASNKPGLAGVVNTGELFFGEGSRLTVL.

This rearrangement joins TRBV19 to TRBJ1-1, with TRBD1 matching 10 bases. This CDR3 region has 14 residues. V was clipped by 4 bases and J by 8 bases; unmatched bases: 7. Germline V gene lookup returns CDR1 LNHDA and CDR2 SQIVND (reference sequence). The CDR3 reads CASSKGTGALEAFF. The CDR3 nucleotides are TGTGCCAGTAGTAAGGGGACAGGGGCTCTCGAAGCTTTCTTT.

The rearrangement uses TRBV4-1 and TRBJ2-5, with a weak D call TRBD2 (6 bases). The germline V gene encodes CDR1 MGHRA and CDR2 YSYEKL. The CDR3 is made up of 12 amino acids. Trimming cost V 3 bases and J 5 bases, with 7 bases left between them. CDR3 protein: CASSQGGETQYF. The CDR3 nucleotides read TGCGCCAGCAGCCAGGGAGGTGAGACCCAGTACTTC.

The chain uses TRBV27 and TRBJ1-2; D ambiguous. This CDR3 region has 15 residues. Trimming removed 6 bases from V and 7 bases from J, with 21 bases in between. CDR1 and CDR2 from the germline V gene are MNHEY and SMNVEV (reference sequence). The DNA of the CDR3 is TGTGCCAGCAGCCACAATGGACGGACGGTCTTTGGCTACACCTTC. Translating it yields CASSHNGRTVFGYTF.

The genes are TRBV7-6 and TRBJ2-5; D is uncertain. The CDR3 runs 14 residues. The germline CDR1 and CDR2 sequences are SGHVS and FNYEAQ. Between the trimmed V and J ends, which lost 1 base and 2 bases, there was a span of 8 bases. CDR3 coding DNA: TGTGCCAGCAGCTTAGATACGGCTCAAGAGACCCAGTACTTC. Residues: CASSLDTAQETQYF.

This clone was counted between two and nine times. DNA for the CDR3: TGTGCCAGCAGCTTAGTGGCAGATTACAATGAGCAGTTCTTC. Translation: CASSLVADYNEQFF. The chain carries TRBV7-8 and TRBJ2-1; D unclear. This CDR3 comprises 14 residues. V gave up 1 base and J gave up 4 bases, with 8 bases separating them. CDR1 SGHVS and CDR2 FQNEAQ come from the germline V gene.

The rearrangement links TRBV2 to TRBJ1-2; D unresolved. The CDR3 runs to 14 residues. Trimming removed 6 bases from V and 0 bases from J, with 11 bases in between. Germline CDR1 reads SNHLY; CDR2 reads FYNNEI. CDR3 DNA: TGTGCCAGCAGGGATTTGGGAGCTAACTATGGCTACACCTTC. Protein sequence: CASRDLGANYGYTF.

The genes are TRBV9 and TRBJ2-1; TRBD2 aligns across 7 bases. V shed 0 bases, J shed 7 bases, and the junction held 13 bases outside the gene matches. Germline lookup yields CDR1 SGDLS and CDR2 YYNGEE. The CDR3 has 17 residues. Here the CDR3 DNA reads TGTGCCAGCAGCGTAGAACGGTCGGGGGGTCGAGTAAATGAGCAGTTCTTC. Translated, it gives CASSVERSGGRVNEQFF.

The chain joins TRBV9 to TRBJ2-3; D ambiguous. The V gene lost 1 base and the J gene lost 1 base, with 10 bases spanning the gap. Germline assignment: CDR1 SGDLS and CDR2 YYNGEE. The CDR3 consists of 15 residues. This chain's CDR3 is CASSVSRMGTDTQYF. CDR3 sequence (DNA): TGTGCCAGCAGCGTATCTAGGATGGGCACAGATACGCAGTATTTT.

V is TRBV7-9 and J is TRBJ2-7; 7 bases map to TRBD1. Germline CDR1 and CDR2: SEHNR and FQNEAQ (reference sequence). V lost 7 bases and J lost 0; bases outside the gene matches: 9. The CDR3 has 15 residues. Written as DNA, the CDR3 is TGTGCCAGCACTTCGCTCGGGACAGCCTCCTACGAGCAGTACTTC. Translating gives CASTSLGTASYEQYF.

The CDR3 nucleotides read TGCGCCAGCAGCCCCCGGGAGGGCGGAAGCAATCAGCCCCAGCATTTT. The encoded protein is CASSPREGGSNQPQHF. The J gene is TRBJ1-5, the V gene TRBV4-3; D call uncertain. Trimming took off 4 bases at V and 1 base at J, with 14 bases between the two ends. This CDR3 spans 16 amino acids. Germline V gives CDR1 LGHNA, CDR2 YSLEER.

The DNA for the CDR3 is TGCGCCAGCAGCCATGAGACTAACTGGCGGTTCAATGAAAAACTGTTTTTT. Amino acid sequence: CASSHETNWRFNEKLFF. The chain has TRBV4-1 and TRBJ1-4; the D is unclear. This CDR3 contains 17 residues. Trimming pared 3 bases from V and 5 bases from J, leaving 19 bases between. CDR1 and CDR2 (germline): MGHRA, YSYEKL.

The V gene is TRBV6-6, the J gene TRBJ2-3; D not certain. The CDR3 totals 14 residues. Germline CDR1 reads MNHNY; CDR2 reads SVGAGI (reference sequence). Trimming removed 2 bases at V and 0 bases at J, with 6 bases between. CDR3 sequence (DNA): TGTGCCAGCAGTTACGGATCTAGCACAGATACGCAGTATTTT. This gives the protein CASSYGSSTDTQYF.

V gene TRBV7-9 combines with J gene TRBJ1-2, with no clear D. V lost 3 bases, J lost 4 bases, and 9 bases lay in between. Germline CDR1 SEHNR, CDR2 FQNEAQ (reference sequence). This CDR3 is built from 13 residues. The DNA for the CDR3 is TGTGCCAGCAGCTTTCCGGGCATCTATGGCTACACCTTC. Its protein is CASSFPGIYGYTF.

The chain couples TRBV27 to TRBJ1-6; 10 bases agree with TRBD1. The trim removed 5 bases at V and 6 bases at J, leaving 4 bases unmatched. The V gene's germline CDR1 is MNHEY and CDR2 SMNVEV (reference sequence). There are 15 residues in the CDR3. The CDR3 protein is CASSVTGGVNSPLHF. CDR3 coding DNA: TGTGCCAGCAGTGTGACAGGGGGCGTTAATTCACCCCTCCACTTT.

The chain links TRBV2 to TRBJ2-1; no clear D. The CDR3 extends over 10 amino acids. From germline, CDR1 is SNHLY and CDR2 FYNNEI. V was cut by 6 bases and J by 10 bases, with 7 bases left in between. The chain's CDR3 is CASREWEQFF. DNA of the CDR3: TGTGCCAGCAGAGAGTGGGAGCAGTTCTTC.

The CDR3 here is CATKGKMGQPQHF. The DNA of the CDR3 is TGTGCCACCAAGGGTAAAATGGGTCAGCCCCAGCATTTT. J is TRBJ1-5 and V is TRBV27, with D unclear. V was trimmed by 10 bases and J by 6 bases, leaving 16 bases between them. Germline CDR1 and CDR2: MNHEY and SMNVEV (reference sequence). The CDR3 extends over 13 amino acids.